One and the same sample provided the 2 T cell receptor beta chains below, sequenced in a study of technical replicates of blood from a handful of donors. The table came from immunoSEQ multiplex PCR; TCRdb's copy has only in-frame clones and leaves some out. The sample consists of 66,000 or so clones, roughly 88% of them appearing once. The sequencing sample was made of PBMCs. The receptors originated from a human donor in good health. Some clones in this sample may be carry-over from other donors' samples.

A single count supports this clone. The V call is TRBV19, the J call TRBJ2-7; D unclear. Trimming left V 2 bases short and J 0 bases short, with 5 bases between. The CDR3 extends over 13 amino acids. CDR1 is LNHDA, CDR2 SQIVND, per germline (reference sequence). CDR3 DNA sequence: TGTGCCAGTAGTATACCAGGCTCCTACGAGCAGTACTTC. Its protein product is CASSIPGSYEQYF.

This clone was seen only once. The V gene is TRBV2, the J gene TRBJ2-7, with TRBD2 matching 8 bases. The germline V gene has CDR1 SNHLY and CDR2 FYNNEI. J lost 5 bases, V lost 6 bases, and 9 bases had no gene match. The CDR3 covers 14 residues. CDR3: CASRPTSARDEQYF. The CDR3 DNA reads as TGTGCCAGCAGGCCGACTAGCGCGAGGGACGAGCAGTACTTC. Full variable domain (outside the CDR3, taken from reference TRBV2 and TRBJ2-7): EPEVTQTPSHQVTQMGQEVILRCVPISNHLYFYWYRQILGQKVEFLVSFYNNEISEKSEIFDDQFSVERPDGSNFTLKIRSTKLEDSAMYFCASRPTSARDEQYFGPGTRLTVT.